Listed below are T cell receptor beta chains from one sample, sequenced in a study of T cell responses to AZD1222 COVID-19 vaccine. Assay: immunoSEQ multiplex PCR; the TCRdb copy retains only in-frame clones and omits some. The sample consists of 99,000 or so clones, around nine tenths of them appearing once. This specimen was peripheral blood, taken on day 0 of AZD1222 vaccination. The receptors were gathered from an adult in good health. The CDR3 runs from the conserved cysteine through the conserved F or W.

j_call v_call cdr3_aa
TRBJ1-6 TRBV7-9 CASSELRSSPLHF
TRBJ2-1 TRBV19 CASSRELAGGNEQFF
TRBJ2-3 TRBV24-1 CATSDWTSGSRGDTQYF
TRBJ1-1 TRBV6-6 CASSYKATNTEAFF
TRBJ2-7 TRBV9 CASSHSGKSPSYEQYF
TRBJ2-7 TRBV6-2/TRBV6-3 CASSYSVPGGLGEQYF
TRBJ1-5 TRBV27 CASSLGEGDRPQHF
TRBJ1-1 TRBV5-1 CASSLRPPSEAFF
TRBJ1-5 TRBV28 CATKEGTDQPQHF
TRBJ1-1 TRBV3-1/TRBV3-2 CASSPDRSSTEAFF
TRBJ2-7 TRBV5-6 CASSLLAGKNYEQYF
TRBJ1-4 TRBV28 CASSLPGVNEKLFF
TRBJ1-1 TRBV4-3 CASSQGRGNTEAFF
TRBJ2-7 TRBV28 CASSLGGPGIYEQYF
TRBJ2-1 TRBV18 CASSPFSEGDEQFF
TRBJ2-5 TRBV28 CASSPHGLLQETQYF
TRBJ1-5 TRBV29-1 CSVRWDGDQPQHF
TRBJ1-1 TRBV28 CASGLQGPVEAFF
TRBJ2-5 TRBV28 CASSFGGQETQYF
TRBJ2-3 TRBV5-1 CASSLVKDTQYF
TRBJ1-2 TRBV6-5 CASSFPTGGTYGYTF
TRBJ2-1 TRBV6-5 CASRQGLAEGSEQFF
TRBJ2-3 TRBV27 CASSRSTDTQYF
TRBJ2-1 TRBV7-2 CASSLTPTGGPGNEQFF
TRBJ1-1 TRBV6-2/TRBV6-3 CASSRPQGAYTEAFF
TRBJ1-1 TRBV4-3 CASRVGTGVRNGEAFF
TRBJ1-1 TRBV4-3 CASGKGGRDQAFF
TRBJ2-3 TRBV24-1 CATESNTGPDTQYF
TRBJ1-5 TRBV4-3 CASSQDSGGAKPQHF
TRBJ2-3 TRBV5-1 CASSSGGPDTDTQYF
TRBJ1-5 TRBV12-3/TRBV12-4 CASSLTGFQPQHF
TRBJ2-7 TRBV2 CASSKSGYEQYF
TRBJ1-2 TRBV19 CASRESRGRGYGYTF
TRBJ1-2 TRBV6-1 CASSESGSYGYTF
TRBJ2-5 TRBV3-1/TRBV3-2 CASSQGRLVMDRETQYF